This entry concerns a single T cell receptor beta chain. V was clipped by 5 bases and J by 6 bases; unmatched bases: 7. Germline-derived CDR1 and CDR2 are WNHNN and SYGVQD (reference sequence). The CDR3 spans 14 residues. Original methodology: Counts of nucleated cells, estimated from reference gene primer amplification, were obtained. This table comes from immunoSEQ multiplex PCR, and its TCRdb copy is limited to in-frame clones, with some not included. Clonal size and the V and J genes are those of that table, whereas D and trimming came from the DNA. The repertoire has around 190,000 clones, 80% to 90% of them found once; the top ten carry 4.5% to 5%. This sample stems from a study of blood T cell repertoires in COVID-19. Looking at the study overall: Italy, Spain and the United States were the sources of the convalescent and acute COVID-19 samples. T cells, B-cell-depleted T cells, or PBMCs supplied cDNA or gDNA.

The rearrangement links TRBV10-1 to TRBJ2-7; TRBD1 aligns across 10 bases. The sequencing sample was made of peripheral blood. This receptor was taken from a woman of 80 years or more with acute or convalescent COVID-19. The CDR3 is CASSWRQGAGEQYF. In DNA, the CDR3 is TGCGCCAGCAGTTGGAGACAGGGGGCGGGCGAGCAGTACTTC.